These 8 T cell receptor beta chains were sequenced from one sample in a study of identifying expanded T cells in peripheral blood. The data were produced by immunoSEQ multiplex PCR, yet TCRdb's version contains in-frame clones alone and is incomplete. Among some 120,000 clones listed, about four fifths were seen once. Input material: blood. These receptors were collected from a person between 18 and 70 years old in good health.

The CDR3: CASSSGGTAYNSPLHF. CDR3 sequence (DNA): TGTGCCAGCAGTTCCGGCGGGACAGCCTATAATTCACCCCTCCACTTT. This chain connects TRBV6-5 to TRBJ1-6, with TRBD1 identical over 7 bases. The germline CDR1 and CDR2 sequences are MNHEY and SVGAGI. The CDR3 sequence is 16 residues long. The ends lost 4 bases at V and 2 bases at J; junction bases unmatched: 5.

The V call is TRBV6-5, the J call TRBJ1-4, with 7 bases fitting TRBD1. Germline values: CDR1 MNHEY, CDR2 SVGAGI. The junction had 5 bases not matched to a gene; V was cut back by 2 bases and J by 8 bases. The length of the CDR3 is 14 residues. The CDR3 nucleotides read TGTGCCAGCAGTTACCTAACAGGGGTCGAAAAACTGTTTTTT. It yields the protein CASSYLTGVEKLFF.

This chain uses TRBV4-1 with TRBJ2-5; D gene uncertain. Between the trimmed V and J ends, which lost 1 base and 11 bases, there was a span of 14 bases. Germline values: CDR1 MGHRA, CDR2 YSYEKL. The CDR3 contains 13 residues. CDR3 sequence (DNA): TGCGCCAGCAGCCAAGTAGTTCCCCCTCCTCAGTACTTC. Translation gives CASSQVVPPPQYF.

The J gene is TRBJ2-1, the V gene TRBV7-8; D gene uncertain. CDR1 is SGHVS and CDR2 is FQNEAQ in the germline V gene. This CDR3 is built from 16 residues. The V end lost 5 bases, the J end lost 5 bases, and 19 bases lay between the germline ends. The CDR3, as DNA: TGTGCCAGCAGCACCCGTCCCGGTTCCACCGACAATGAGCAGTTCTTC. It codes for CASSTRPGSTDNEQFF.

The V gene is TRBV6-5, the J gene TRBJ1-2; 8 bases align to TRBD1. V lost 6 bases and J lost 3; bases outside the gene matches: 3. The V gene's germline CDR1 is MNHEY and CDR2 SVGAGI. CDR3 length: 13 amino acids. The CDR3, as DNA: TGTGCCAGCAGGGGACAGGCCTACTATGGCTACACCTTC. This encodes CASRGQAYYGYTF.

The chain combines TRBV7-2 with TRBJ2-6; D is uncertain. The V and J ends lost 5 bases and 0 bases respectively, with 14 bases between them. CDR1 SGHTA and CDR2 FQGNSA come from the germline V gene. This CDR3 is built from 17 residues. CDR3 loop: CASSLTAVTSGANVLTF. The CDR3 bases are TGTGCCAGCAGCCTAACGGCCGTGACCTCTGGGGCCAACGTCCTGACTTTC.

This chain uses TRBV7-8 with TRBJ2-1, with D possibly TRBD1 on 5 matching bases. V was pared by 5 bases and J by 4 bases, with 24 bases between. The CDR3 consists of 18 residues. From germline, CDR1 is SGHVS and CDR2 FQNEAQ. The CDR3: CASSMWQGNVDGYNEQFF. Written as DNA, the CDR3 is TGTGCCAGCAGCATGTGGCAGGGTAACGTCGACGGTTACAATGAGCAGTTCTTC.

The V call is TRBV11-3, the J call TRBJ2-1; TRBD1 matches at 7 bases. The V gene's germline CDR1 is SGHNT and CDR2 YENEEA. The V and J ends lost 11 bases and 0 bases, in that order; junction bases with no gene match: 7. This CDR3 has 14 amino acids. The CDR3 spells CAGARGSSYNEQFF. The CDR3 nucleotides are TGTGCCGGGGCCAGGGGGAGCTCCTACAATGAGCAGTTCTTC.